A selection of T cell receptor beta chains follows, all from one sample in a study of CD8 T cells in ankylosing spondylitis. TCRdb ran MiXCR on the 5' RACE reads and lists one entry per CDR3 protein. The sample holds more than 150,000 distinct CDR3 sequences, about an eighth seen once. The sample comprised blood, either unsorted or a sorted T cell fraction (not recorded which). The receptors here all came from a female donor with ankylosing spondylitis or in good health (not recorded which). The CDR3 runs from the conserved cysteine through the conserved F or W. The D gene is left open where the match is weak. Clone size appears in some rows only: once, few, many, or a class for an expanded clone.

D	size	V	J	CDR3	DNA
-	-	TRBV30	TRBJ2-5	CAWAHLRSVTQYF	TGTGCCTGGGCCCATCTTCGGTCTGTGACCCAGTACTTC
-	many	TRBV7-2	TRBJ2-5	CASTMTQETQYF	TGTGCCAGCACCATGACCCAAGAGACCCAGTACTTC
-	few	TRBV15	TRBJ2-7	CATSRSQAELYEQYF	TGTGCCACCAGCAGGTCCCAAGCGGAACTGTACGAGCAGTACTTC
-	many	TRBV3-1	TRBJ1-5	CASSPDRGGPQHF	TGTGCCAGCAGCCCCGATCGAGGGGGGCCCCAGCATTTT
-	many	TRBV20-1	TRBJ1-2	CSARSRGVTGYYGYTF	TGCAGTGCTAGATCTCGAGGGGTAACAGGGTACTATGGCTACACCTTC
-	many	TRBV7-2	TRBJ2-7	CASSPAGLPQQYF	TGTGCCAGCAGCCCTGCGGGGTTACCTCAGCAGTACTTC
-	many	TRBV5-1	TRBJ2-1	CASSLEGNYNEQFF	TGCGCCAGCAGCTTGGAAGGGAACTACAATGAGCAGTTCTTC
-	few	TRBV7-3	TRBJ2-1	CASSDVREPFNEQFF	TGTGCCAGCAGTGATGTCCGGGAGCCATTCAATGAGCAGTTCTTC
-	once	TRBV23-1	TRBJ2-7	CASSQQGGGSYEQYF	TGCGCCAGCAGTCAACAGGGGGGGGGATCCTACGAGCAGTACTTC
-	-	TRBV30	TRBJ2-5	CACVSYQETQYF	TGTGCCTGTGTTTCCTACCAAGAGACCCAGTACTTC
-	-	TRBV5-1	TRBJ2-7	CASSFPGYEQYF	TGCGCCAGCAGCTTCCCAGGGTACGAGCAGTACTTC
TRBD2	many	TRBV7-9	TRBJ2-7	CASSLASGVWEQYF	TGTGCCAGCAGCTTGGCTAGCGGTGTCTGGGAGCAGTACTTC
TRBD2	many	TRBV20-1	TRBJ2-3	CSATQRERDTQYF	TGCAGTGCTACCCAGCGGGAGAGAGATACGCAGTATTTT
-	many	TRBV7-2	TRBJ2-1	CASSLEKAYDEQFF	TGTGCCAGCAGCTTAGAAAAGGCCTATGATGAGCAGTTCTTC
-	many	TRBV15	TRBJ2-3	CATSRAGTDTSTDTQYF	TGTGCCACCAGCAGGGCTGGGACTGACACTAGCACAGATACGCAGTATTTT
-	many	TRBV5-1	TRBJ2-7	CASSSDPGRDVQYF	TGCGCCAGCAGTAGTGATCCGGGCCGTGATGTGCAGTACTTC
-	many	TRBV20-1	TRBJ1-1	CSAGRGAEAFF	TGCAGTGCTGGTCGGGGGGCTGAAGCTTTCTTT
-	-	TRBV3-1	TRBJ1-1	CASSPGRNRNTEAFF	TGTGCCAGCAGCCCCGGACGGAACCGCAACACTGAAGCTTTCTTT
-	many	TRBV5-6	TRBJ1-4	CASSLGTDRFEKLFF	TGTGCCAGCAGCCTAGGGACGGACCGTTTTGAAAAACTGTTTTTT
TRBD1	-	TRBV20-1	TRBJ1-1	CSADTGGIQAFF	TGCAGTGCCGACACAGGGGGTATTCAAGCTTTCTTT
TRBD1	many	TRBV7-9	TRBJ1-4	CASSLAGGTNEKLFF	TGTGCCAGCAGCTTAGCAGGGGGCACTAATGAAAAACTGTTTTTT
TRBD1	many	TRBV7-6	TRBJ2-3	CASSYRDRGADTQYF	TGTGCCAGCAGCTACCGGGACAGGGGCGCAGATACGCAGTATTTT
-	few	TRBV5-1	TRBJ2-1	CASSLAESNEQFF	TGCGCCAGCAGCTTGGCCGAGTCGAATGAGCAGTTCTTC
-	many	TRBV9	TRBJ2-7	CASSVASSTEQYF	TGTGCCAGCAGCGTAGCGTCCTCGACCGAGCAGTACTTC
-	-	TRBV5-1	TRBJ2-7	CASSLARQITYEQYF	TGCGCCAGCAGCTTGGCCCGTCAGATTACCTACGAGCAGTACTTC
TRBD1	few	TRBV7-2	TRBJ2-1	CASSLAGTGGPDEQFF	TGTGCCAGCAGCTTAGCCGGGACAGGGGGTCCGGATGAGCAGTTCTTC
-	few	TRBV5-6	TRBJ2-5	CASSLGLALQETQYF	TGTGCCAGCAGCTTGGGGCTAGCGCTGCAAGAGACCCAGTACTTC
TRBD1	many	TRBV6-1	TRBJ1-5	CASSETGGSNQPQHF	TGTGCCAGCAGTGAAACAGGGGGGAGCAATCAGCCCCAGCATTTT
-	many	TRBV20-1	TRBJ1-2	CSARDLREIEGYTF	TGCAGTGCTAGAGATCTACGGGAAATAGAGGGCTACACCTTC
-	many	TRBV12-3/TRBV12-4	TRBJ2-3	CASSLAVWATTQYF	TGTGCCAGCAGTTTAGCGGTTTGGGCCACGACGCAGTATTTT
TRBD2	-	TRBV19	TRBJ2-3	CASSLGLAGGTDTQYF	TGTGCCAGTAGTCTCGGACTAGCGGGAGGCACAGATACGCAGTATTTT
-	-	TRBV29-1	TRBJ2-7	CSVAYRGQGGEQYF	TGCAGCGTCGCTTACCGAGGACAGGGAGGGGAGCAGTACTTC
TRBD1	many	TRBV20-1	TRBJ2-4	CSARVSGTGKNIQYF	TGCAGTGCTAGAGTTTCGGGGACAGGGAAAAACATTCAGTACTTC
TRBD2	many	TRBV5-1	TRBJ2-7	CASSIGTSGDEQYF	TGCGCCAGCAGCATAGGGACTAGCGGGGACGAGCAGTACTTC
-	few	TRBV7-2	TRBJ2-7	CASSLYTLPPYEQYF	TGTGCCAGCAGCTTATACACACTTCCACCCTACGAGCAGTACTTC
-	-	TRBV4-2	TRBJ2-1	CASSPVSDNEQFF	TGTGCCAGCAGCCCCGTATCCGACAATGAGCAGTTCTTC
TRBD1	many	TRBV29-1	TRBJ2-1	CSVEFFGTGPSNEQFF	TGCAGCGTTGAATTTTTCGGGACAGGGCCATCCAATGAGCAGTTCTTC
TRBD1	many	TRBV3-1	TRBJ2-7	CASSQTGTGGFYEQYF	TGTGCCAGCAGCCAAACCGGGACAGGGGGCTTCTACGAGCAGTACTTC
-	many	TRBV20-1	TRBJ2-1	CSAGPQYNEQFF	TGCAGTGCTGGACCACAATACAATGAGCAGTTCTTC
TRBD1	many	TRBV12-3/TRBV12-4	TRBJ1-1	CASRTGVVAFF	TGTGCCAGCAGGACAGGGGTGGTAGCTTTCTTT
-	many	TRBV20-1	TRBJ1-5	CSAQGGDRHLQPQHF	TGCAGTGCTCAGGGAGGAGACAGGCATTTACAGCCCCAGCATTTT